These 27 T cell receptor beta chains were sequenced from one sample in a study of monozygotic twins with inflammatory bowel disease. TCRdb re-called the 5' RACE reads; one entry per CDR3 protein, DNA not given. This sample contains under 200,000 distinct CDR3 sequences. The sample consisted of blood. The receptors originated from a human donor with ulcerative colitis or Crohn's disease, or a healthy co-twin of an affected twin (not recorded which).

The J gene is TRBJ1-6, the V gene TRBV6-6. Germline V gives CDR1 MNHNY, CDR2 SVGAGI (reference sequence). The CDR3 length is 12 residues. The CDR3 loop is CASTSLRSPLHF.

The V gene is TRBV27, the J gene TRBJ1-1. There are 13 residues in the CDR3. Germline V gives CDR1 MNHEY, CDR2 SMNVEV (reference sequence). CDR3 amino acids: CASSLLGPTEAFF.

The chain combines TRBV6-2 or TRBV6-3 with TRBJ1-6. This CDR3 is built from 15 residues. The V gene's germline CDR1 is MNHEY and CDR2 SVGEGT. CDR3 region: CASKPRTFLNSPLHF.

The V and J genes are TRBV7-9 and TRBJ1-6; without DNA, the TCRdb call of TRBD1 cannot be checked. The CDR3 has 15 amino acids. CDR1 is SEHNR and CDR2 is FQNEAQ in the germline V gene (reference sequence). The CDR3 loop reads CASSFRGPGRSPLHF.

The rearrangement links TRBV4-1 to TRBJ2-2; TCRdb indicates TRBD1, and absent DNA this call remains unverified. Germline CDR1 and CDR2: MGHRA and YSYEKL. This CDR3 has 17 residues. The chain's CDR3 is CASSQDGTPANTGELFF.

The chain couples TRBV11-2 to TRBJ2-7; the D call of TRBD2 rests on TCRdb alone, since no DNA is present to check it. Germline CDR1 is SGHAT and CDR2 is FQNNGV. The CDR3 spans 17 residues. CDR3 in amino acids: CASSYPGLAGGLNEQYF.

J is TRBJ2-3 and V is TRBV4-1; checking the TCRdb D call of TRBD1 is not possible without DNA. The length of the CDR3 is 16 residues. Germline V gene data show CDR1 as MGHRA and CDR2 as YSYEKL. This chain's CDR3 is CASSQEYRGPADTQYF.

CDR3 amino acids: CASSLRTGSTNEQFF. The V and J genes are TRBV7-2 and TRBJ2-1. The CDR3 covers 15 residues. Germline CDR1 and CDR2: SGHTA and FQGNSA.

This chain links TRBV11-2 with TRBJ2-1; absent DNA, TCRdb's TRBD1 call cannot be checked. This CDR3 is built from 17 residues. Germline V gives CDR1 SGHAT, CDR2 FQNNGV. The chain's CDR3 is CASSPRMGTSSYNEQFF.

V is TRBV11-2 and J is TRBJ2-5; TCRdb returns TRBD1, unconfirmable since there is no DNA. Germline V gene lookup returns CDR1 SGHAT and CDR2 FQNNGV. CDR3 size: 17 residues. The CDR3 sequence is CASSRGGGRDIQETQYF.

The rearrangement links TRBV4-2 to TRBJ1-1. This CDR3 comprises 16 residues. Germline V CDR1 and CDR2: LGHNA, YNFKEQ. CDR3 sequence: CASSQDLRRPNTEAFF.

This rearrangement joins TRBV29-1 to TRBJ1-5; the D call from TCRdb, TRBD1, cannot be confirmed without DNA. The CDR3 is made up of 13 amino acids. CDR1 and CDR2 from the germline V gene are SQVTM and ANQGSEA. This chain's CDR3 is CSVGQGAGQPQHF.

CDR3 sequence: CASSITPGAPNEQFF. J is TRBJ2-1 and V is TRBV9; the D call of TRBD1 rests on TCRdb alone, since no DNA is present to check it. Germline V gives CDR1 SGDLS, CDR2 YYNGEE. This CDR3 is built from 15 residues.

This chain joins TRBV11-2 and TRBJ1-2. The CDR3 totals 12 residues. Per germline, CDR1 SGHAT and CDR2 FQNNGV. CDR3 amino acids: CASSFLQGGYTF.

The J gene is TRBJ2-1, the V gene TRBV2; TCRdb calls TRBD2, which cannot be checked without DNA. The CDR3 runs to 13 residues. CDR1 and CDR2 from the germline V gene are SNHLY and FYNNEI. The CDR3 region is CASSEESGRAGFF.

The chain carries TRBV29-1 and TRBJ2-3; TCRdb gives TRBD1 as the D gene, but with no DNA this cannot be confirmed. CDR3 size: 13 residues. CDR1 and CDR2 (germline): SQVTM, ANQGSEA. The CDR3 sequence: CSAGQGFADTQYF.

The chain couples TRBV20-1 to TRBJ1-2; TCRdb picks TRBD1, but there is no DNA to check that call. This CDR3 has 12 residues. CDR1 is DFQATT, CDR2 SNEGSKA, per germline (reference sequence). This CDR3 is CSASTGNYGYTF.

The chain combines TRBV12-3 or TRBV12-4 with TRBJ1-2; TCRdb indicates TRBD1, and absent DNA this call remains unverified. The CDR3 totals 18 residues. This CDR3 reads CASRPKGRGLGFDYGYTF.

This sequence joins TRBV24-1 and TRBJ1-2; TCRdb selects TRBD1, and the lack of DNA leaves this call unchecked. Germline V lookup: CDR1 KGHDR, CDR2 SFDVKD. The CDR3 runs 13 residues. CDR3 in amino acids: CATRPSGNYGYTF.

The CDR3 sequence: CASSSRGDRLAKNIQYF. This sequence joins TRBV5-6 and TRBJ2-4; TCRdb returns TRBD1, unconfirmable since there is no DNA. CDR3 length equals 17 residues. Germline CDR1 reads SGHDT; CDR2 reads YYEEEE.

The J gene is TRBJ2-3, the V gene TRBV9; as DNA is missing, the TRBD2 call by TCRdb cannot be tested. This CDR3 is built from 17 residues. Germline V gives CDR1 SGDLS, CDR2 YYNGEE. The chain's CDR3 is CASSALAGGDSTDTQYF.

The rearrangement uses TRBV5-4 and TRBJ2-2; TCRdb indicates TRBD2, and absent DNA this call remains unverified. This CDR3 spans 16 amino acids. Germline V CDR1 and CDR2: SGHNT, YYREEE (reference sequence). CDR3 protein: CASSRPGASGPGELFF. Variable domain in full (rest from reference TRBV5-4 and TRBJ2-2): ETGVTQSPTHLIKTRGQQVTLRCSSQSGHNTVSWYQQALGQGPQFIFQYYREEENGRGNFPPRFSGLQFPNYSSELNVNALELDDSALYLCASSRPGASGPGELFFGEGSRLTVL.

This chain uses TRBV18 with TRBJ2-5; TCRdb reports TRBD1, a call that lacks DNA to check it against. This CDR3 region has 14 residues. Germline values: CDR1 KGHSH, CDR2 LQKENI. CDR3 protein: CASSPGTEQETQYF.

The chain combines TRBV11-2 with TRBJ2-6. Per germline, CDR1 SGHAT and CDR2 FQNNGV. The CDR3 spans 17 residues. CDR3 amino acids: CASSLDSSGSGANVLTF.

The genes are TRBV6-5 and TRBJ1-2; TCRdb picks TRBD1, but there is no DNA to check that call. This CDR3 is 15 amino acids long. The germline CDR1 and CDR2 sequences are MNHEY and SVGAGI. The CDR3 spells CASSYFGGASYGYTF.

CDR3 loop: CASSVGGRATNEKLFF. The rearrangement links TRBV2 to TRBJ1-4; TCRdb proposes TRBD1, but this gene call is untestable without DNA. The CDR3 loop spans 16 amino acids. Germline values: CDR1 SNHLY, CDR2 FYNNEI.

The V and J genes are TRBV20-1 and TRBJ2-1; TCRdb's assignment of TRBD1 cannot be checked, as there is no DNA. Germline loops: CDR1 DFQATT, CDR2 SNEGSKA (reference sequence). The length of the CDR3 is 14 residues. CDR3 sequence reads: CRPSGGPPTSEQFF.